This T cell receptor beta chain was observed in a study of blood T cells in healthy people across ages. For every donor, a draw yielded ten milliliters of peripheral blood. Note on this clonotype: Its antigen is undetermined.

Findings of the study overall: The study found more naive CD4+ cells and higher diversity in long-lived than aged donors. Among T cells, TCR beta diversity per million cells dropped roughly linearly as age rose.

Germline CDR1 and CDR2: SGHAT and FQNNGV. The CDR3 runs 14 residues. The V and J ends lost 7 bases and 2 bases respectively, with 13 bases between them. Primed by a sample-barcoded 5' primer and a J-beta primer mix, a second PCR proceeded for about 7 to 11 cycles. A template-switch adaptor with 12 random nucleotides tagged each cDNA molecule. TCRdb re-called the 5' RACE reads with MiXCR, one entry per CDR3 protein. The sample consists of 1.5 million to 2 million distinct CDR3 sequences, 39% of them appearing once. This receptor was identified in a human donor in good health. The specimen sequenced was blood. The chain recombines TRBV11-2 with TRBJ2-3; tentatively, D is TRBD2 (7 bases). The CDR3 DNA sequence: TGTGCCAGCACCCCGGGGGGCCCCACAGATACGCAGTATTTT. It translates to CASTPGGPTDTQYF. Together with reference TRBV11-2 and TRBJ2-3, the CDR3 gives the full variable domain: EAGVAQSPRYKIIEKRQSVAFWCNPISGHATLYWYQQILGQGPKLLIQFQNNGVVDDSQLPKDRFSAERLKGVDSTLKIQPAKLEDSAVYLCASTPGGPTDTQYFGPGTRLTVL.